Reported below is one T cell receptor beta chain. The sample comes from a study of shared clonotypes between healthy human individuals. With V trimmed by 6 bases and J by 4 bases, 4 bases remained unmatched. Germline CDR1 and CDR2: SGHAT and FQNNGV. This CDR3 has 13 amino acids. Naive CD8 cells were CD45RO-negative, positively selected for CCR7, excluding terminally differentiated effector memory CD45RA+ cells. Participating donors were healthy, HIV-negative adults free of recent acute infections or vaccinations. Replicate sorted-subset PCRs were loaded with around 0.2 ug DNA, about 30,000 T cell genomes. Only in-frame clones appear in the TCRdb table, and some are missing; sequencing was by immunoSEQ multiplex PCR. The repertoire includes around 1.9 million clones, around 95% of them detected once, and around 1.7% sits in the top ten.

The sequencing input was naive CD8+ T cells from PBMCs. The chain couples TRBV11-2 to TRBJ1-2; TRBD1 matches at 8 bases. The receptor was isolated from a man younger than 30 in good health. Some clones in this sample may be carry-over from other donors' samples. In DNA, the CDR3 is TGTGCCAGCAGGGGGACAGGACCCTATGGCTACACCTTC. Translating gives CASRGTGPYGYTF.